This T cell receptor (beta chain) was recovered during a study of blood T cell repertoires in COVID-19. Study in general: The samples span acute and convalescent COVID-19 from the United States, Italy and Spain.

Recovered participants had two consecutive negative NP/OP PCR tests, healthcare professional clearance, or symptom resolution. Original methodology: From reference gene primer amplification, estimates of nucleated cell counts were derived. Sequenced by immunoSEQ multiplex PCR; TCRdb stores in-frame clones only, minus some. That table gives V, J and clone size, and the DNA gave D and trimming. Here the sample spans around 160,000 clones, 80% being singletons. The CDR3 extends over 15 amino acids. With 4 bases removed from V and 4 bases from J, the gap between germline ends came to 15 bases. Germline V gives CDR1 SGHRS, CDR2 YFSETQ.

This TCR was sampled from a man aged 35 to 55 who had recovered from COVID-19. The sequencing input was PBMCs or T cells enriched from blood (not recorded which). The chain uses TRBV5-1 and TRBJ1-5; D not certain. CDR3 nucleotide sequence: TGCGCCAGCAGCCCCGACGACGGGTCAAATCAGCCCCAGCATTTT. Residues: CASSPDDGSNQPQHF.